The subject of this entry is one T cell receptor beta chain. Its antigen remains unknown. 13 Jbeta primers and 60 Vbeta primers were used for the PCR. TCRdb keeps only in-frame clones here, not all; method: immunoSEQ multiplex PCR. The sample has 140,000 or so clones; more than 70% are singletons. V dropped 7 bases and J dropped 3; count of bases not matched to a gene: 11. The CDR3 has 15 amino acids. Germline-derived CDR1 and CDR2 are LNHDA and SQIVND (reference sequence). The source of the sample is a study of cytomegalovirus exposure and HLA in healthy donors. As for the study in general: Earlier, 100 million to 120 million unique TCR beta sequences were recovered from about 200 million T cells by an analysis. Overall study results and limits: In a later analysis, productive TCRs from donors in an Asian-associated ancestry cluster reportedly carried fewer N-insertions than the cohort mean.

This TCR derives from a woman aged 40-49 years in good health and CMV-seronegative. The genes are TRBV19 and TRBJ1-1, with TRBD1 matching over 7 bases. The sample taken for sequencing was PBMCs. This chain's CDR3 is CASKKGRQGDTEAFF. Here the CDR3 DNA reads TGTGCCAGTAAAAAGGGGCGGCAGGGGGACACTGAAGCTTTCTTT.